One sample yielded the 2 T cell receptor beta chains listed below, sequenced in a study of shared clonotypes between healthy human individuals. Terminally differentiated effector memory CD45RA+ cells were excluded by CCR7 positive selection of CD45RO-negative cells. Using immunoSEQ multiplex PCR, the repertoire was profiled, and TCRdb retains in-frame clones only, with some absent. In the table there are 700,000 to 950,000 clones, about 96% of which are singletons. The sequenced material came from naive CD8+ T cells sorted from blood. These receptors all come from a young man in good health.

The V gene is TRBV2, the J gene TRBJ2-7; TRBD2 matches 10 bases. V shed 2 bases, J shed 4 bases, and the junction held 11 bases outside the gene matches. Germline V gene lookup returns CDR1 SNHLY and CDR2 FYNNEI. The CDR3 is 17 residues long. CDR3 residues: CASSENASGSQVYEQYF. The DNA for the CDR3 is TGTGCCAGCAGTGAAAATGCTAGCGGGAGTCAAGTATACGAGCAGTACTTC. Full variable domain (rest looked up from reference TRBV2 and TRBJ2-7): EPEVTQTPSHQVTQMGQEVILRCVPISNHLYFYWYRQILGQKVEFLVSFYNNEISEKSEIFDDQFSVERPDGSNFTLKIRSTKLEDSAMYFCASSENASGSQVYEQYFGPGTRLTVT.

The J gene is TRBJ2-7, the V gene TRBV7-9, with 7 positions matching TRBD1. Trimming took 4 bases from V and 1 from J; bases not matched to a gene: 4. CDR1 and CDR2 (germline): SEHNR, FQNEAQ (reference sequence). The CDR3 contains 14 residues. The chain's CDR3 is CASSYRDSSYEQYF. DNA of the CDR3: TGTGCCAGCAGCTACCGGGACAGTTCCTACGAGCAGTACTTC.